This is a list of T cell receptor beta chains from one sample in a study of T cell clonotyping in hematopoietic cell transplantation. Profiling relied on immunoSEQ multiplex PCR, and the TCRdb table lists in-frame clones only, not all of them. The sample contains more than 9,000 clones, about half of which appear only once. The sequencing here drew on peripheral blood mononuclear cells, taken 100 days after allogeneic stem cell transplant. These receptors originate from a female patient in her fifties who had an allogeneic stem cell transplant from an unrelated donor, so the T cells may come from the graft donor. Some clones in this sample may be carry-over from other donors' samples. Each CDR3 is given with its conserved first and last residue. A D gene is named only where the DNA matches it firmly. Size tells how often a clone was seen (once, few, many) or the class of an expanded clone, and some rows leave it out.

J | size | D | V | CDR3 | DNA
TRBJ1-2 | few | . | TRBV7-8 | CASSRRGSYGYTF | TGCGCCAGCAGCAGGCGGGGAAGCTATGGCTACACCTTC
TRBJ1-5 | . | . | TRBV2 | CASSTYGNQPQHF | TGTGCCAGCAGCACTTATGGCAATCAGCCCCAGCATTTT
TRBJ1-1 | few | . | TRBV6-5 | CASSYSSGLNTEAFF | TGTGCCAGCAGTTACTCGTCGGGGTTGAACACTGAAGCTTTCTTT
TRBJ1-1 | . | . | TRBV7-6 | CASSSYRSEAFF | TGTGCCAGCAGCTCCTACAGGTCTGAAGCTTTCTTT
TRBJ2-7 | . | . | TRBV5-6 | CASSLGRAYEQYF | TGTGCCAGCAGCTTGGGCCGGGCCTACGAGCAGTACTTC
TRBJ1-2 | few | . | TRBV5-8 | CASSLVTYGYTF | TGTGCCAGCAGCTTGGTGACCTATGGCTACACCTTC
TRBJ2-7 | . | TRBD2 | TRBV5-1 | CASSLRGASGRDEQYF | TGCGCCAGCAGTCTGCGGGGCGCTAGCGGCAGGGACGAGCAGTACTTC
TRBJ2-2 | . | . | TRBV30 | CAWRGTANTGELFF | TGTGCCTGGAGAGGGACCGCGAACACCGGGGAGCTGTTTTTT
TRBJ1-2 | once | TRBD1 | TRBV30 | CAWRVVGGSYGYTF | TGTGCCTGGAGAGTGGTAGGGGGCAGCTATGGCTACACCTTC
TRBJ1-4 | . | TRBD1 | TRBV5-6 | CASSFGQGFEKLFF | TGTGCCAGCAGCTTTGGACAGGGGTTCGAAAAACTGTTTTTT
TRBJ2-2 | few | TRBD2 | TRBV7-2 | CASSLDRGRGTGELFF | TGTGCCAGCAGCTTAGATCGCGGGAGGGGAACCGGGGAGCTGTTTTTT